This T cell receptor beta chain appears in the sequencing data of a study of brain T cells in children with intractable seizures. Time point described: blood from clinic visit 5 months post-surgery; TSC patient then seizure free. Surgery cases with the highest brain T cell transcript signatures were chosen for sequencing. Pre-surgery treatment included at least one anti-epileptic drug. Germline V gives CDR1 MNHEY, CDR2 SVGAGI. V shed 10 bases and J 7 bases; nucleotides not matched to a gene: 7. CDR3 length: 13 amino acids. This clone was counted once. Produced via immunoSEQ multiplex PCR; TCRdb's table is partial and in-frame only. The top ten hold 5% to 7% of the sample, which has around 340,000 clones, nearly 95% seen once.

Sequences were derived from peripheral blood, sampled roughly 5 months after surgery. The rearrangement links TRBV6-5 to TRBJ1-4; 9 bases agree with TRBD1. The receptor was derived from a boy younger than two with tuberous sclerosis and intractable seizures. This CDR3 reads CATRGTGIEKLFF. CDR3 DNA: TGTGCCACCAGGGGGACAGGGATTGAAAAACTGTTTTTT.